The text below deals with one T cell receptor (beta chain). This sample was included in a study of blood T cell repertoires in COVID-19. Turning to the study itself: T cells, B-cell-depleted T cells, or PBMCs provided the cDNA or gDNA that served as material.

V lost 0 bases to trimming and J lost 1 base; unmatched junction nucleotides: 7. This CDR3 comprises 16 residues. CDR1 is SQVTM and CDR2 is ANQGSEA in the germline V gene. The authors' processing: It was from reference gene primer amplification that nucleated cell counts were estimated. Assay: immunoSEQ multiplex PCR; the TCRdb copy retains only in-frame clones and omits some. V and J calls and clone size are those listed in that table; D and trimming were worked out from the DNA. The data show about 87,000 clones, 70% to 85% seen once. The chain uses TRBV29-1 and TRBJ2-7; 9 bases are a match to TRBD2. Sequenced material: peripheral blood. This clonotype was sampled from a woman between 50 and 59 years old with acute or convalescent COVID-19. This CDR3 is CSVEDRERGVSYEQYF. The DNA of the CDR3 is TGCAGCGTTGAAGATAGAGAGCGGGGGGTGTCCTACGAGCAGTACTTC.